Listed below are T cell receptor beta chains from one sample, sequenced in a study of T-cell reconstitution after alpha-beta-depleted transplantation in children. TCRdb used MiXCR to reprocess the PCR reads, holding one entry per CDR3 protein. Of around 400,000 distinct CDR3 sequences detected, approximately 10% appear once; the ten largest clones hold roughly 6%. The sequences come from PBMCs from the stem cell graft donor, collected from the stem cell graft. The receptors shown here come from a human donor who donated a stem cell graft to a child with acute myeloid leukemia. CDR3s include the opening cysteine and the closing phenylalanine or tryptophan. D genes are given only for firm matches. Part of the rows lack a size; the others show once, few, many or a class for expanded clones.

d_call: TRBD1; clone_size: many; cdr3_length: 14; j_call: TRBJ2-3; v_call: TRBV10-3; cdr3_aa: CAIRPGQNTDTQYF; cdr3_nt: TGTGCCATCAGACCGGGACAGAACACAGATACGCAGTATTTT
d_call: -; clone_size: -; cdr3_length: 16; j_call: TRBJ1-1; v_call: TRBV7-3; cdr3_aa: CASSFPVFLSISRAFF; cdr3_nt: TGTGCCAGCAGCTTCCCCGTCTTCTTGTCGATTAGTCGGGCTTTCTTT
d_call: -; clone_size: few; cdr3_length: 18; j_call: TRBJ2-5; v_call: TRBV12-3/TRBV12-4; cdr3_aa: CASSLRRGGGVYQETQYF; cdr3_nt: TGTGCCAGCAGCCTACGCAGGGGAGGTGGTGTTTACCAAGAGACCCAGTACTTC
d_call: -; clone_size: -; cdr3_length: 15; j_call: TRBJ2-1; v_call: TRBV20-1; cdr3_aa: CSSRSWGNSYNEQFF; cdr3_nt: TGCAGTTCCAGAAGCTGGGGGAACTCCTACAATGAGCAGTTCTTC
d_call: -; clone_size: few; cdr3_length: 14; j_call: TRBJ1-3; v_call: TRBV3-1; cdr3_aa: CASRMAASGNTIYF; cdr3_nt: TGTGCCAGTCGAATGGCGGCCTCTGGAAACACCATATATTTT
d_call: -; clone_size: many; cdr3_length: 11; j_call: TRBJ1-2; v_call: TRBV20-1; cdr3_aa: CSARSTGRYTF; cdr3_nt: TGCAGTGCTAGATCAACAGGGCGCTACACCTTC
d_call: -; clone_size: -; cdr3_length: 12; j_call: TRBJ1-2; v_call: TRBV12-3/TRBV12-4; cdr3_aa: CASSSDGYGYTF; cdr3_nt: TGTGCCAGCAGTAGCGACGGCTATGGCTACACCTTC
d_call: -; clone_size: -; cdr3_length: 12; j_call: TRBJ2-1; v_call: TRBV7-6; cdr3_aa: CASTNLATEQFF; cdr3_nt: TGTGCCAGCACTAACCTCGCGACTGAGCAGTTCTTC
d_call: -; clone_size: few; cdr3_length: 14; j_call: TRBJ1-5; v_call: TRBV12-1; cdr3_aa: CASSFFRVYQPQHF; cdr3_nt: TGTGCCAGCAGCTTTTTCAGGGTGTATCAGCCCCAGCATTTT
d_call: -; clone_size: few; cdr3_length: 14; j_call: TRBJ1-5; v_call: TRBV7-9; cdr3_aa: CASSLGPKNQPQHF; cdr3_nt: TGTGCCAGCAGCTTAGGCCCGAAGAATCAGCCCCAGCATTTT
d_call: -; clone_size: many; cdr3_length: 14; j_call: TRBJ2-2; v_call: TRBV7-3; cdr3_aa: CASSSRLETGELFF; cdr3_nt: TGTGCCAGCAGCTCCAGACTAGAGACCGGGGAGCTGTTTTTT
d_call: -; clone_size: few; cdr3_length: 15; j_call: TRBJ1-3; v_call: TRBV5-1; cdr3_aa: CASGRDGFSGNTIYF; cdr3_nt: TGCGCCAGCGGACGGGACGGCTTCTCTGGAAACACCATATATTTT
d_call: -; clone_size: -; cdr3_length: 12; j_call: TRBJ2-3; v_call: TRBV6-5; cdr3_aa: CASSKTPDTQYF; cdr3_nt: TGTGCCAGCAGCAAGACTCCAGATACGCAGTATTTT
d_call: -; clone_size: -; cdr3_length: 15; j_call: TRBJ2-3; v_call: TRBV9; cdr3_aa: CASSVEGVLTDTQYF; cdr3_nt: TGTGCCAGCAGCGTAGAGGGGGTGTTGACAGATACGCAGTATTTT
d_call: -; clone_size: many; cdr3_length: 14; j_call: TRBJ2-1; v_call: TRBV6-4; cdr3_aa: CASSPGTSSNEQFF; cdr3_nt: TGTGCCAGCAGCCCCGGGACAAGTTCTAATGAGCAGTTCTTC
d_call: TRBD1; clone_size: -; cdr3_length: 16; j_call: TRBJ2-1; v_call: TRBV7-9; cdr3_aa: CASSYTSGGSYNEQFF; cdr3_nt: TGTGCCAGCAGCTACACCTCAGGGGGCTCCTACAATGAGCAGTTCTTC
d_call: -; clone_size: -; cdr3_length: 13; j_call: TRBJ2-5; v_call: TRBV7-2; cdr3_aa: CASSVDSLGTQYF; cdr3_nt: TGTGCCAGCAGCGTCGATAGTTTGGGGACCCAGTACTTC
d_call: TRBD1; clone_size: -; cdr3_length: 13; j_call: TRBJ1-6; v_call: TRBV20-1; cdr3_aa: CSGVGQGNSPLHF; cdr3_nt: TGCAGTGGAGTGGGACAGGGTAATTCACCCCTCCACTTT
d_call: -; clone_size: few; cdr3_length: 15; j_call: TRBJ1-1; v_call: TRBV20-1; cdr3_aa: CSAPNPRGAGAEAFF; cdr3_nt: TGCAGTGCTCCTAACCCGCGGGGGGCGGGGGCTGAAGCTTTCTTT
d_call: -; clone_size: few; cdr3_length: 15; j_call: TRBJ2-7; v_call: TRBV30; cdr3_aa: CAWSQVDHWAYEQYF; cdr3_nt: TGTGCCTGGAGCCAAGTAGACCATTGGGCCTACGAGCAGTACTTC
d_call: -; clone_size: few; cdr3_length: 13; j_call: TRBJ2-1; v_call: TRBV24-1; cdr3_aa: CATSDSGYNEQFF; cdr3_nt: TGTGCCACCAGTGATTCAGGCTACAATGAGCAGTTCTTC
d_call: TRBD2; clone_size: few; cdr3_length: 13; j_call: TRBJ2-1; v_call: TRBV29-1; cdr3_aa: CSVVRLAGNEQFF; cdr3_nt: TGCAGCGTTGTTCGTCTAGCGGGAAATGAGCAGTTCTTC
d_call: -; clone_size: few; cdr3_length: 15; j_call: TRBJ2-5; v_call: TRBV20-1; cdr3_aa: CSAGRSATYQETQYF; cdr3_nt: TGCAGTGCCGGGCGGTCGGCGACGTACCAAGAGACCCAGTACTTC
d_call: TRBD1; clone_size: many; cdr3_length: 15; j_call: TRBJ1-3; v_call: TRBV20-1; cdr3_aa: CSAKIGQGIGNTIYF; cdr3_nt: TGCAGTGCAAAAATCGGACAGGGGATCGGAAACACCATATATTTT
d_call: -; clone_size: many; cdr3_length: 15; j_call: TRBJ2-1; v_call: TRBV24-1; cdr3_aa: CATSASGAGGNEQFF; cdr3_nt: TGTGCCACCAGTGCTTCCGGAGCCGGGGGAAATGAGCAGTTCTTC
d_call: TRBD2; clone_size: few; cdr3_length: 14; j_call: TRBJ2-3; v_call: TRBV6-1; cdr3_aa: CASISGGNTDTQYF; cdr3_nt: TGTGCCAGCATATCGGGGGGGAACACAGATACGCAGTATTTT
d_call: TRBD2; clone_size: many; cdr3_length: 14; j_call: TRBJ2-1; v_call: TRBV7-2; cdr3_aa: CASSLEGLAYEQFF; cdr3_nt: TGTGCCAGCAGCTTAGAGGGACTAGCGTATGAGCAGTTCTTC
d_call: TRBD1; clone_size: few; cdr3_length: 14; j_call: TRBJ1-4; v_call: TRBV20-1; cdr3_aa: CSAYPGTGDEKLFF; cdr3_nt: TGCAGTGCTTACCCGGGGACAGGGGATGAAAAACTGTTTTTT
d_call: -; clone_size: -; cdr3_length: 13; j_call: TRBJ1-2; v_call: TRBV5-1; cdr3_aa: CASSDDGTYGYTF; cdr3_nt: TGCGCCAGCAGCGATGACGGCACCTATGGCTACACCTTC
d_call: TRBD2; clone_size: many; cdr3_length: 17; j_call: TRBJ2-3; v_call: TRBV20-1; cdr3_aa: CSARDRRREVGTDTQYF; cdr3_nt: TGCAGTGCTAGAGATAGACGGCGGGAGGTGGGGACAGATACGCAGTATTTT
d_call: -; clone_size: -; cdr3_length: 14; j_call: TRBJ2-3; v_call: TRBV6-2/TRBV6-3; cdr3_aa: CASSWASVTDTQYF; cdr3_nt: TGTGCCAGCAGTTGGGCCTCCGTCACAGATACGCAGTATTTT
d_call: -; clone_size: -; cdr3_length: 11; j_call: TRBJ1-1; v_call: TRBV25-1; cdr3_aa: CASGENTESFF; cdr3_nt: TGTGCCTCTGGCGAGAACACTGAATCTTTCTTT
d_call: TRBD2; clone_size: many; cdr3_length: 16; j_call: TRBJ2-1; v_call: TRBV7-2; cdr3_aa: CASSLGGLAGLNEQFF; cdr3_nt: TGTGCCAGCAGCTTAGGTGGACTAGCGGGACTCAATGAGCAGTTCTTC
d_call: TRBD1; clone_size: few; cdr3_length: 14; j_call: TRBJ2-3; v_call: TRBV11-2; cdr3_aa: CASSSAGGIDTQYF; cdr3_nt: TGTGCCAGCAGCTCCGCAGGGGGCATAGATACGCAGTATTTT
d_call: TRBD1; clone_size: -; cdr3_length: 18; j_call: TRBJ2-5; v_call: TRBV5-1; cdr3_aa: CASSPRTPGTGSQETQYF; cdr3_nt: TGCGCCAGCAGCCCACGGACCCCCGGGACAGGGAGCCAAGAGACCCAGTACTTC
d_call: -; clone_size: -; cdr3_length: 13; j_call: TRBJ1-5; v_call: TRBV10-3; cdr3_aa: CAITSDPDQPQHF; cdr3_nt: TGTGCCATCACTTCGGACCCAGATCAGCCCCAGCATTTT
d_call: -; clone_size: many; cdr3_length: 15; j_call: TRBJ2-3; v_call: TRBV25-1; cdr3_aa: CASRPAGSWDDTQYF; cdr3_nt: TGTGCCAGCAGGCCCGCGGGGAGCTGGGATGATACGCAGTATTTT
d_call: TRBD2; clone_size: -; cdr3_length: 14; j_call: TRBJ2-1; v_call: TRBV29-1; cdr3_aa: CSAGGGSSYNEQFF; cdr3_nt: TGCAGCGCCGGCGGGGGGAGCTCCTACAATGAGCAGTTCTTC
d_call: -; clone_size: few; cdr3_length: 14; j_call: TRBJ1-1; v_call: TRBV11-2; cdr3_aa: CASSLWDKNTEAFF; cdr3_nt: TGTGCCAGCAGCTTATGGGACAAGAACACTGAAGCTTTCTTT
d_call: TRBD2; clone_size: many; cdr3_length: 15; j_call: TRBJ2-2; v_call: TRBV2; cdr3_aa: CASSAGLGNTGELFF; cdr3_nt: TGTGCCAGCAGTGCCGGACTAGGGAACACCGGGGAGCTGTTTTTT
d_call: -; clone_size: -; cdr3_length: 15; j_call: TRBJ1-2; v_call: TRBV6-5; cdr3_aa: CASSYPSTGGYGYTF; cdr3_nt: TGTGCCAGCAGTTACCCGTCGACTGGGGGCTATGGCTACACCTTC
d_call: -; clone_size: -; cdr3_length: 15; j_call: TRBJ2-3; v_call: TRBV5-1; cdr3_aa: CASSGPSGGVDTQYF; cdr3_nt: TGCGCCAGCAGTGGACCCTCCGGAGGGGTAGATACGCAGTATTTT
d_call: -; clone_size: few; cdr3_length: 16; j_call: TRBJ2-2; v_call: TRBV12-3/TRBV12-4; cdr3_aa: CASRSRGRKGDGELFF; cdr3_nt: TGTGCCAGCAGGTCCCGAGGGAGGAAAGGTGACGGGGAGCTGTTTTTT
d_call: -; clone_size: few; cdr3_length: 13; j_call: TRBJ1-2; v_call: TRBV6-5; cdr3_aa: CASSYPGARGYTF; cdr3_nt: TGTGCCAGCAGTTACCCAGGGGCACGGGGCTACACCTTC
d_call: TRBD1; clone_size: -; cdr3_length: 15; j_call: TRBJ2-7; v_call: TRBV7-9; cdr3_aa: CASSKKTGTSYEQYF; cdr3_nt: TGTGCCAGCAGCAAAAAGACAGGGACCTCCTACGAGCAGTACTTC
d_call: TRBD1; clone_size: few; cdr3_length: 16; j_call: TRBJ2-1; v_call: TRBV5-1; cdr3_aa: CASSQGTGMSYNEQFF; cdr3_nt: TGCGCCAGCAGCCAGGGGACAGGGATGTCCTACAATGAGCAGTTCTTC
d_call: -; clone_size: many; cdr3_length: 12; j_call: TRBJ1-1; v_call: TRBV12-3/TRBV12-4; cdr3_aa: CASSFQVTEAFF; cdr3_nt: TGTGCCAGCAGTTTCCAAGTCACTGAAGCTTTCTTT
d_call: -; clone_size: -; cdr3_length: 12; j_call: TRBJ2-4; v_call: TRBV7-2; cdr3_aa: CASSHGWDIQYF; cdr3_nt: TGTGCCAGCAGCCATGGTTGGGACATTCAGTACTTC
d_call: -; clone_size: -; cdr3_length: 17; j_call: TRBJ1-1; v_call: TRBV7-2; cdr3_aa: CASSLPKTIAMGTEAFF; cdr3_nt: TGTGCCAGCAGCTTACCTAAAACCATTGCTATGGGTACTGAAGCTTTCTTT
d_call: TRBD1; clone_size: -; cdr3_length: 17; j_call: TRBJ1-1; v_call: TRBV5-6; cdr3_aa: CASSFWMLSGQGGEAFF; cdr3_nt: TGTGCCAGCAGCTTTTGGATGCTTTCGGGACAGGGTGGTGAAGCTTTCTTT
d_call: -; clone_size: -; cdr3_length: 15; j_call: TRBJ1-6; v_call: TRBV7-2; cdr3_aa: CASSLAMGPNSPLHF; cdr3_nt: TGTGCCAGCAGCTTAGCGATGGGTCCCAATTCACCCCTCCACTTT
d_call: -; clone_size: few; cdr3_length: 12; j_call: TRBJ2-1; v_call: TRBV6-2/TRBV6-3; cdr3_aa: CATEGSANEQFF; cdr3_nt: TGTGCCACCGAGGGTAGCGCCAATGAGCAGTTCTTC
d_call: -; clone_size: many; cdr3_length: 13; j_call: TRBJ1-5; v_call: TRBV9; cdr3_aa: CASSVAQSQPQHF; cdr3_nt: TGTGCCAGCAGCGTAGCTCAGAGCCAGCCCCAGCATTTT
d_call: -; clone_size: few; cdr3_length: 15; j_call: TRBJ2-4; v_call: TRBV5-1; cdr3_aa: CASSFGGAVKNIQYF; cdr3_nt: TGCGCCAGCAGCTTCGGAGGGGCTGTCAAAAACATTCAGTACTTC
d_call: -; clone_size: -; cdr3_length: 19; j_call: TRBJ2-2; v_call: TRBV27; cdr3_aa: CASSLSQVLGRAYTGELFF; cdr3_nt: TGTGCCAGCAGTTTATCCCAGGTGCTCGGCAGGGCTTACACCGGGGAGCTGTTTTTT